This T cell receptor (beta chain) comes out of a study of shared clonotypes between healthy human individuals. CDR3 size: 16 residues. Trimming left V 0 bases short and J 0 bases short, with 9 bases between. CDR1 MNHEY and CDR2 SMNVEV come from the germline V gene (reference sequence). Sequenced by immunoSEQ multiplex PCR; TCRdb stores in-frame clones only, minus some. The data show hundreds of thousands of clones, about 95% seen once. CD45RO-negative CD8 cells positively selected for CCR7 made up the naive population, which excluded terminally differentiated effector memory CD45RA+ cells. The receptor was isolated from a woman in her thirties in good health. The sequencing sample was made of naive CD8+ T cells sorted from blood. The V gene is TRBV27, the J gene TRBJ1-3; D unresolved. CDR3 DNA sequence: TGTGCCAGCAGTTTATCAGGGCGGCTCTCTGGAAACACCATATATTTT. It translates to CASSLSGRLSGNTIYF.